Below, 6 T cell receptor beta chains from the same sample are listed, as sequenced in a study of shared clonotypes between healthy human individuals (dated by TCRdb to between 2020 and 2021). The library came from the immunoSEQ multiplex PCR assay. As stored in TCRdb, this immuneACCESS dataset retains in-frame rearrangements with V and J assigned. A fraction of the clones does not appear; measured against another copy, unresolved V genes explain less than half of the discrepancy, and the remainder lacks a known reason. In this sample the table shows about 680,000 clones, 60% to 80% of which occur a single time. Of the sample, under 2% falls within the top ten clones. The specimen sequenced was memory CD4+ T cells sorted from blood. The cell subset or site label, as the study defines it: CD45RA-negative fraction. The receptors stem from a woman aged 30 to 39 in good health.

V usage is TRBV9 and J usage is TRBJ1-5; 8 bases line up with TRBD1. V shed 3 bases and J 7 bases; nucleotides not matched to a gene: 12. The CDR3 has 16 residues. Germline V gives CDR1 SGDLS, CDR2 YYNGEE. CDR3 sequence (DNA): TGTGCCAGCAGCGCGGGGACAGGAGGCAATAGACAGCCCCAGCATTTT. Its translation: CASSAGTGGNRQPQHF.

This clone has a handful of counts. V and J are TRBV6-6 and TRBJ2-1; D might be TRBD1 or TRBD2, each matching 5 bases. CDR1 and CDR2 (germline): MNHNY, SVGAGI (reference sequence). Trimming pared 6 bases from V and 0 bases from J, leaving 12 bases between. This CDR3 is 15 amino acids long. CDR3 coding DNA: TGTGCCAGCAGATTGACAGCGGACTCCTACAATGAGCAGTTCTTC. Protein: CASRLTADSYNEQFF.

This chain links TRBV2 with TRBJ2-1; D may be TRBD1 (5 bases). Germline V lookup: CDR1 SNHLY, CDR2 FYNNEI. Deletions cut 11 bases from V and 0 bases from J, with 11 bases between. The CDR3 extends over 13 amino acids. The chain's CDR3 is CAQQRGSYNEQFF. CDR3 sequence (DNA): TGTGCCCAGCAAAGGGGCTCCTACAATGAGCAGTTCTTC.

CDR3 region: CASSSWADTQYF. In DNA, the CDR3 is TGTGCCAGCAGCTCTTGGGCCGATACGCAGTATTTT. The chain joins TRBV7-8 to TRBJ2-3; D not certain. Per germline, CDR1 SGHVS and CDR2 FQNEAQ. V lost 4 bases to trimming and J lost 6 bases, with 8 bases between them. CDR3 length equals 12 residues. The variable domain in full, completed from reference TRBV7-8 and TRBJ2-3, reads GAGVSQSPRYKVAKRGQDVALRCDPISGHVSLFWYQQALGQGPEFLTYFQNEAQLDKSGLPSDRFFAERPEGSVSTLKIQRTQQEDSAVYLCASSSWADTQYFGPGTRLTVL.

This clone has a handful of counts. This CDR3 is also generated by other DNA sequences in the sample. The genes are TRBV5-1 and TRBJ1-5; unclear D gene. Germline V gene sequence: CDR1 SGHRS, CDR2 YFSETQ. This CDR3 is 14 amino acids long. Trimming shortened V by 0 bases and J by 0 bases, and 4 bases separated the two germline ends. CDR3 in amino acids: CASSLDDSNQPQHF. The CDR3 region has the DNA TGCGCCAGCAGCTTGGATGATAGCAATCAGCCCCAGCATTTT.

The chain employs TRBV28 and TRBJ2-1; 7 nucleotides line up with TRBD2. V lost 5 bases, J lost 4 bases, and 8 bases stayed unmatched. The CDR3 totals 15 residues. From germline, CDR1 is MDHEN and CDR2 SYDVKM. The CDR3 coding sequence is TGTGCCAGCAGTGTGACTTTAGCGGGTTACAATGAGCAGTTCTTC. Translation: CASSVTLAGYNEQFF.